This T cell receptor beta chain was recovered during a study of chemoradiotherapy in HPV16-positive cancers. Produced via immunoSEQ multiplex PCR; TCRdb's table is partial and in-frame only. The sample includes some 5,100 clones, over 70% of them seen just once. Turning to this clone: Its antigen remains unknown.

General study results and limits: Non-HPV-specific T cells did not expand in tumors during treatment, whereas candidate HPV-specific clones and E7-related motifs did.

This sequence originates from a human donor with HPV-associated anogenital cancer. The sample in question was tumor tissue, obtained from a patient who underwent chemoradiotherapy.

The CDR3 nucleotides are TGTGCCAGCAGCTTATCTGGGGCTTTGGGCAATCAGCCCCAGCATTTT. Amino acids: CASSLSGALGNQPQHF. This chain connects TRBV5-5 to TRBJ1-5; possible D gene TRBD1, 5 bases. This CDR3 spans 16 amino acids. Trimming left V 2 bases short and J 2 bases short, with 14 bases between. CDR1 is SGHKS and CDR2 is YYEKEE in the germline V gene (reference sequence).